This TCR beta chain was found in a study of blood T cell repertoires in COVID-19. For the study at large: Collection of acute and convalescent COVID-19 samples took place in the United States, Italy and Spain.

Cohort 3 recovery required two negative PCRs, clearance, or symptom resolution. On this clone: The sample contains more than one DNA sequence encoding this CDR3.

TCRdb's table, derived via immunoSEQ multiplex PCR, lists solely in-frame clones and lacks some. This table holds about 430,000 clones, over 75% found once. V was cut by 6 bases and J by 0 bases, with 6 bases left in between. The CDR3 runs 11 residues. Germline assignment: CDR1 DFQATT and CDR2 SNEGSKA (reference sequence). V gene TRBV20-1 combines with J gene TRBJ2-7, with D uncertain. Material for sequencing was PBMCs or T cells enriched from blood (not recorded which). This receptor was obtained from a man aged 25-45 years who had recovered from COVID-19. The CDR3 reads CSAARSYEQYF. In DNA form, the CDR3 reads TGCAGTGCCGCGCGCTCCTACGAGCAGTACTTC.